The next 29 T cell receptor beta chains were all read from a single sample in a study of T cell responses to AZD1222 COVID-19 vaccine. Clones were read by immunoSEQ multiplex PCR, and TCRdb kept only the in-frame ones, dropping some. The sample lists 100,000 or so clones; about 88% were seen once. The starting material was peripheral blood, obtained on day 0 of AZD1222 vaccination. The receptors were gathered from an adult in good health.

The chain carries TRBV19 and TRBJ2-7, with D perhaps matching TRBD2 (6 bases). Germline V gives CDR1 LNHDA, CDR2 SQIVND (reference sequence). V lost 6 bases, J lost 2 bases, and 17 bases lay in between. The CDR3 contains 15 residues. The CDR3 region is CASSRGWQAAYEQYF. The DNA of the CDR3 is TGTGCCAGTAGCCGGGGGTGGCAGGCCGCCTACGAGCAGTACTTC. The complete variable domain, with remaining parts taken from reference TRBV19 and TRBJ2-7, reads DGGITQSPKYLFRKEGQNVTLSCEQNLNHDAMYWYRQDPGQGLRLIYYSQIVNDFQKGDIAEGYSVSREKKESFPLTVTSAQKNPTAFYLCASSRGWQAAYEQYFGPGTRLTVT.

The chain employs TRBV13 and TRBJ1-3, with D unresolved. Trimming removed 0 bases from V and 1 base from J, with 7 bases in between. This CDR3 region has 15 residues. The germline gives CDR1 PRHDT, CDR2 FYEKMQ (reference sequence). The CDR3 spells CASSLGMASGNTIYF. CDR3 coding DNA: TGTGCCAGCAGCTTAGGGATGGCTTCTGGAAACACCATATATTTT.

The gene calls are TRBV7-9 and TRBJ2-2; D perhaps matches TRBD1 (7 bases). In germline, CDR1 is SEHNR, CDR2 FQNEAQ (reference sequence). This CDR3 has 14 residues. V lost 6 bases, J lost 5 bases, and 13 bases lay in between. CDR3 loop: CASSSGGSTGELFF. In nucleotides, the CDR3 is TGTGCCAGCAGTTCAGGGGGGTCGACCGGGGAGCTGTTTTTT.

V gene TRBV20-1 combines with J gene TRBJ1-3; TRBD1 might be the D (5 bases). The V and J ends lost 3 bases and 0 bases respectively, with 15 bases between them. Germline values: CDR1 DFQATT, CDR2 SNEGSKA (reference sequence). The CDR3 extends over 16 amino acids. CDR3 in amino acids: CSASLPGGSSGNTIYF. The CDR3 nucleotides read TGCAGTGCTAGTTTACCCGGGGGGTCCTCTGGAAACACCATATATTTT.

The CDR3 spells CASSSQFDREAFF. CDR3 DNA sequence: TGTGCCAGCAGCTCCCAATTCGACAGGGAAGCTTTCTTT. The chain recombines TRBV11-2 with TRBJ1-1, with D perhaps matching TRBD1 (6 bases). The CDR3 has 13 residues. Looked up from germline, CDR1 is SGHAT and CDR2 is FQNNGV. Trimming removed 4 bases at V and 8 bases at J, with 14 bases between.

The V call is TRBV6-1, the J call TRBJ2-1; 8 nucleotides match TRBD2. The germline V gene has CDR1 MNHNS and CDR2 SASEGT. V gave up 5 bases and J gave up 2 bases; unmatched junction bases: 5. This CDR3 has 15 residues. The CDR3 DNA is TGTGCCAGCAGTCCATTAGCGGGGCCCTACAATGAGCAGTTCTTC. This gives the protein CASSPLAGPYNEQFF.

Regarding this clone: The identical CDR3 is also encoded by other nucleotide sequences in the sample. The rearrangement joins TRBV18 to TRBJ2-5; D unclear. The germline V gene has CDR1 KGHSH and CDR2 LQKENI. CDR3 size: 11 residues. Trimming took 3 bases from V and 2 from J, leaving 1 base between them. Here the CDR3 reads CASSPQETQYF. Written as DNA, the CDR3 is TGTGCCAGCTCACCGCAAGAGACCCAGTACTTC.

The gene calls are TRBV5-1 and TRBJ1-4, with D tentatively TRBD1 (6 bases). Germline CDR1 reads SGHRS; CDR2 reads YFSETQ. This CDR3 spans 15 amino acids. V was trimmed by 1 base and J by 2 bases, leaving 9 bases between them. CDR3 protein: CASSLLGGTNEKLFF. CDR3 bases: TGCGCCAGCAGCTTGCTGGGGGGCACTAATGAAAAACTGTTTTTT.

The V gene is TRBV2, the J gene TRBJ1-5; TRBD1 is a possible D gene (5 bases). Germline CDR1 reads SNHLY; CDR2 reads FYNNEI. Trimming took off 4 bases at V and 6 bases at J, with 10 bases between the two ends. The CDR3 extends over 13 amino acids. The CDR3 spells CASSAEGRQPQHF. The CDR3 DNA follows: TGTGCCAGCAGTGCAGAGGGACGTCAGCCCCAGCATTTT.

The chain is built from TRBV2 and TRBJ1-3, with D perhaps TRBD1 (6 bases). The V end was cut by 5 bases, the J end by 0 bases, with 17 bases between. CDR1 and CDR2 from the germline V gene are SNHLY and FYNNEI. This CDR3 region has 17 residues. The CDR3 nucleotides are TGTGCCAGCAGTCTCGGGACACTAAGGTTCTCTGGAAACACCATATATTTT. This sequence encodes CASSLGTLRFSGNTIYF.

This clone was seen just once. The CDR3 nucleotides are TGTGCCAGCAGCATAAACAGGGAAGGGTTTAGGACACCCCTCCACTTT. It yields the protein CASSINREGFRTPLHF. The gene calls are TRBV7-9 and TRBJ1-6; D possibly corresponds to TRBD1 (6 bases). Deletions cut 5 bases from V and 11 bases from J, with 22 bases between. The CDR3 covers 16 residues. Germline assignment: CDR1 SEHNR and CDR2 FQNEAQ (reference sequence). The variable domain in full, completed from reference TRBV7-9 and TRBJ1-6, reads DTGVSQNPRHKITKRGQNVTFRCDPISEHNRLYWYRQTLGQGPEFLTYFQNEAQLEKSRLLSDRFSAERPKGSFSTLEIQRTEQGDSAMYLCASSINREGFRTPLHFGNGTRLTVT.

The rearrangement links TRBV6-1 to TRBJ2-1, with D perhaps matching TRBD2 (6 bases). Deletions cut 2 bases from V and 9 bases from J, with 14 bases between. Germline V gene sequence: CDR1 MNHNS, CDR2 SASEGT. The CDR3 is 14 residues long. The CDR3 spells CASSEMAGKSEQFF. In DNA, the CDR3 is TGTGCCAGCAGTGAAATGGCGGGGAAGAGTGAGCAGTTCTTC.

J is TRBJ2-2 and V is TRBV10-3; 14 bases are shared with TRBD2. Germline-derived CDR1 and CDR2 are ENHRY and SYGVKD. This CDR3 has 17 residues. The J segment lost 4 bases and the V segment lost 3 bases, leaving 4 bases of the junction unmatched. The CDR3: CAISDRGLAGVTGELFF. As DNA, the CDR3 is TGTGCCATCAGTGATCGGGGACTAGCGGGAGTCACCGGGGAGCTGTTTTTT.

V gene TRBV7-9 combines with J gene TRBJ2-2, with D possibly matching TRBD1 (6 bases). Per the germline V gene, CDR1 is SEHNR and CDR2 is FQNEAQ (reference sequence). The V end lost 6 bases, the J end lost 5 bases, and 10 bases lay between the germline ends. This CDR3 spans 13 amino acids. The CDR3 protein is CASRQGRTGELFF. For the CDR3, the DNA is TGTGCCAGCAGACAGGGAAGGACCGGGGAGCTGTTTTTT.

This chain joins TRBV11-1 and TRBJ1-6; TRBD1 matches 8 bases. Germline assignment: CDR1 SGHAT and CDR2 FQDESV (reference sequence). This CDR3 contains 16 residues. After removal of 5 bases from V and 8 bases from J, the junction contained 11 bases not matched to a gene. CDR3 in amino acids: CASSLNGQGADSPLHF. CDR3 sequence (DNA): TGTGCCAGCAGCCTCAACGGCCAGGGGGCAGATTCACCCCTCCACTTT.

This clone is a singleton in its sample. The rearrangement uses TRBV5-4 and TRBJ2-5; D tentatively reads TRBD1 or TRBD2 (5 bases each). The V end lost 2 bases, the J end lost 4 bases, and 15 bases lay between the germline ends. The CDR3 extends over 15 amino acids. Germline CDR1 reads SGHNT; CDR2 reads YYREEE (reference sequence). The CDR3 protein is CASSFGGQGRETQYF. The CDR3 DNA follows: TGTGCCAGCAGCTTTGGGGGTCAAGGTAGAGAGACCCAGTACTTC.

This clone was seen more than once but under ten times. The V and J genes are TRBV5-6 and TRBJ2-1; 11 nucleotides line up with TRBD2. CDR1 is SGHDT and CDR2 is YYEEEE in the germline V gene. This CDR3 has 15 amino acids. V lost 3 bases and J lost 8; bases outside the gene matches: 7. Here the CDR3 reads CASSSTSGGFDEQFF. Here the CDR3 DNA reads TGTGCCAGCAGCTCCACTAGCGGGGGTTTCGATGAGCAGTTCTTC.

This chain joins TRBV6-5 and TRBJ1-2, with D perhaps matching TRBD1 (6 bases). CDR1 and CDR2 (germline): MNHEY, SVGAGI. The CDR3 is made up of 12 amino acids. Trimming shortened V by 11 bases and J by 4 bases, and 14 bases separated the two germline ends. CDR3 nucleotides: TGTGCCGGCGGACAGATGAGCTATGGCTACACCTTC. Residues: CAGGQMSYGYTF.

The chain combines TRBV5-1 with TRBJ2-3, with D possibly TRBD2 on 8 matching bases. The CDR3 covers 15 residues. From germline, CDR1 is SGHRS and CDR2 YFSETQ. V lost 5 bases, J lost 4 bases, and 17 bases lay in between. The CDR3 spells CASRKTGRGPDTQYF. As DNA, the CDR3 is TGCGCCAGCAGAAAGACCGGGAGGGGGCCAGATACGCAGTATTTT.

This clone came up many times. The chain combines TRBV5-6 with TRBJ1-3; the D gene is possibly TRBD1 (5 bases). Deletions cut 4 bases from V and 5 bases from J, with 16 bases between. The CDR3 totals 15 residues. CDR1 is SGHDT and CDR2 is YYEEEE in the germline V gene. As DNA, the CDR3 is TGTGCCAGCAGCAGAAAAGACAGCGGTCGAAACACCATATATTTT. Translating gives CASSRKDSGRNTIYF.

The chain carries TRBV9 and TRBJ1-6; no definite D call. The CDR3 has 14 residues. CDR1 is SGDLS and CDR2 is YYNGEE in the germline V gene. V was shortened by 10 bases and J by 0 bases, with 11 bases between the two germline ends. The DNA of the CDR3 is TGTGCCGTTCTCGGGAGCTCCTATAATTCACCCCTCCACTTT. It codes for CAVLGSSYNSPLHF.

The chain carries TRBV4-1 and TRBJ2-1, with 7 bases identical to TRBD2. CDR1 is MGHRA, CDR2 YSYEKL, per germline. The J segment lost 7 bases and the V segment lost 1 base, leaving 10 bases of the junction unmatched. This CDR3 has 16 amino acids. CDR3 in amino acids: CASSQGWARGRNEQFF. The CDR3, as DNA: TGCGCCAGCAGCCAAGGCTGGGCGCGGGGGAGGAATGAGCAGTTCTTC.

The chain uses TRBV2 and TRBJ2-5; D is uncertain. The CDR3 loop spans 12 amino acids. The germline gives CDR1 SNHLY, CDR2 FYNNEI. Trimming cost V 8 bases and J 9 bases, with 16 bases left between them. The CDR3 DNA is TGTGCCAGCTTTAGGTTGGGGAACCCCCAGTACTTC. Amino acid sequence: CASFRLGNPQYF.

A note on this clone: This sample includes further DNA sequences coding for the same CDR3. J is TRBJ1-2 and V is TRBV30; D is unresolved. The CDR3 is made up of 11 amino acids. V was trimmed by 3 bases and J by 4 bases, leaving 6 bases between them. Germline values: CDR1 GTSNPN, CDR2 SVGIG (reference sequence). CDR3 in DNA: TGTGCCTGGAGCGTCTCCTATGGCTACACCTTC. It yields the protein CAWSVSYGYTF.

The rearrangement links TRBV7-6 to TRBJ1-6; a possible D gene is TRBD1 (5 bases). V was pared by 2 bases and J by 11 bases, with 13 bases between. Germline CDR1 and CDR2: SGHVS and FNYEAQ. The CDR3 extends over 14 amino acids. As DNA, the CDR3 is TGTGCCAGCAGCTTATGGCAGGGAACGACACCCCTCCACTTT. This sequence encodes CASSLWQGTTPLHF.

The chain employs TRBV7-8 and TRBJ2-7; 14 bases map to TRBD2. The germline gives CDR1 SGHVS, CDR2 FQNEAQ. J gave up 2 bases and V 5 bases, and 5 bases lay outside the gene matches. The CDR3 consists of 16 residues. The CDR3 coding sequence is TGTGCCAGCAGCCGGTCGACTAGCGGGAGGGCCTACGAGCAGTACTTC. Its translation is CASSRSTSGRAYEQYF.

V gene TRBV4-1 combines with J gene TRBJ1-5; D gene unclear. Germline assignment: CDR1 MGHRA and CDR2 YSYEKL. Between the trimmed V and J ends, which lost 1 base and 4 bases, there was a span of 14 bases. The CDR3 has 16 residues. The CDR3 sequence is CASSQVGRIANQPQHF. CDR3 nucleotide sequence: TGCGCCAGCAGCCAAGTGGGCAGGATAGCAAATCAGCCCCAGCATTTT.

The rearrangement uses TRBV6-5 and TRBJ1-1; D might be TRBD1 (6 bases). The CDR3 is 13 amino acids. The ends were cut back, 7 bases at V and 10 bases at J, with 19 bases in the middle. CDR1 and CDR2 from the germline V gene are MNHEY and SVGAGI. CDR3 amino acids: CASTDTGSFRAFF. As DNA, the CDR3 is TGTGCCAGCACCGACACAGGGAGTTTTAGAGCTTTCTTT.

The gene calls are TRBV4-1 and TRBJ1-6, with TRBD1 identical over 7 bases. This CDR3 is 16 amino acids long. From germline, CDR1 is MGHRA and CDR2 YSYEKL. V was clipped by 4 bases and J by 2 bases; unmatched bases: 5. The CDR3 DNA reads TGCGCCAGCAGCCCGCGACAGGGTCCCTATAATTCACCCCTCCACTTT. Its translation is CASSPRQGPYNSPLHF.